The T cell receptor beta chain described here comes from a study of T cell changes during pregnancy in multiple sclerosis. Using immunoSEQ multiplex PCR, the repertoire was profiled, and TCRdb retains in-frame clones only, with some absent. The sample gives tens of thousands of clones, 80% to 95% of which show up once; approximately 0.99% is in the top ten. V was cut by 7 bases and J by 3 bases, with 15 bases left in between. Germline V lookup: CDR1 MDHEN, CDR2 SYDVKM. This CDR3 is built from 14 residues. This clonotype was sampled from a female donor with multiple sclerosis, enrolled in a pregnancy study. Sequences were derived from peripheral blood, sampled in the first trimester of pregnancy. This chain links TRBV28 with TRBJ2-5, with a tentative D call TRBD1 (6 bases). DNA for the CDR3: TGTGCCAGCACCTCGAGGGGGAGAAAAGAGACCCAGTACTTC. Translating it yields CASTSRGRKETQYF.